Listed here is a single T cell receptor (beta chain). Its specificity is unknown. This specimen comes from a study of T cell responses to AZD1222 COVID-19 vaccine. Study-wide results and caveats: A rise in Spike-specific TCR breadth and depth followed two AZD1222 doses. No day 14 peak samples; only post-peak repertoires were characterized.

The CDR3 sequence is 15 residues long. V shed 1 base and J shed 4 bases, with 16 bases lying between them. The germline CDR1 and CDR2 sequences are GTSNPN and SVGIG (reference sequence). Produced via immunoSEQ multiplex PCR; TCRdb's table is partial and in-frame only. The sample lists under 200,000 clones, around 88% occurring once. The sequencing here drew on peripheral blood, taken 28 days after the second AZD1222 dose. This TCR came from an adult who received the AZD1222 COVID-19 vaccine. The genes are TRBV30 and TRBJ1-2, with a weak D call TRBD1 (6 bases). The CDR3 is CAWSGGGGHPYGYTF. Here the CDR3 DNA reads TGTGCCTGGAGTGGAGGAGGGGGACATCCCTATGGCTACACCTTC.